Here is one T cell receptor beta chain with its context. Its antigen is unidentified. The data are from a study of OX40 agonist ivuxolimab in advanced cancers. Study-wide background: Averaging 60 years in age, with a range of about 23 to 79, the cohort was around 87% male. Antecedent anti-PD-1, anti-PD-L1 or anti-CTLA-4 therapy was permissible, with about 39% having received some. Whole-study results and caveats: Near-lowest levels of clonal expansion characterized partial responders at 0.1-3.0 mg/kg. Antigens targeted by the expanded peripheral T cells were not determined.

Trimming took 3 bases from V and 6 from J, leaving 21 bases between them. The CDR3 sequence is 16 residues long. CDR1 and CDR2 from the germline V gene are MGHRA and YSYEKL. The method was immunoSEQ multiplex PCR; TCRdb's version includes in-frame clones alone and lacks a portion of them. The sample records tens of thousands of clones, about nine tenths being singletons. This receptor was obtained from an adult with an advanced solid tumor such as melanoma, head and neck, liver or kidney cancer. The chain has TRBV4-1 and TRBJ2-7; perhaps TRBD2 as D (5 bases). The sequencing used CD4+ or CD8+ T cells sorted from blood, collected in a trial of the OX40 agonist ivuxolimab. The CDR3 region is CASSQDLGLQPAEQYF. Here the CDR3 DNA reads TGCGCCAGCAGCCAGGATCTCGGACTCCAGCCCGCCGAGCAGTACTTC.